These 21 T cell receptor beta chains share one sample of origin, sequenced in a study of identical twins. TCRdb reanalysed the 5' RACE reads using MiXCR and keeps one entry per CDR3 protein. The sample holds about 530,000 distinct CDR3 sequences, around 22% seen once. The same sample was also used in a study of yellow fever vaccine responses in identical twins.

Sample: CD4+ T cells sorted from blood. The receptors derive from a woman aged 18 to 35 in good health.

This clonotype was counted between two and nine times. The CDR3 spells CASRQGVSNQPQHF. In DNA, the CDR3 is TGTGCCAGCAGACAGGGGGTAAGCAATCAGCCCCAGCATTTT. This chain connects TRBV27 to TRBJ1-5; TRBD1 matches at 8 bases. Germline V CDR1 and CDR2: MNHEY, SMNVEV (reference sequence). J gave up 1 base and V 6 bases, and 2 bases lay outside the gene matches. This CDR3 has 14 residues.

The chain carries TRBV27 and TRBJ2-1; 15 bases agree with TRBD2. Looked up from germline, CDR1 is MNHEY and CDR2 is SMNVEV (reference sequence). The trim removed 1 base at V and 0 bases at J, leaving 1 base unmatched. The CDR3 has 18 amino acids. CDR3 amino acids: CASSLWTSGRDSYNEQFF. The CDR3, as DNA: TGTGCCAGCAGTTTATGGACTAGCGGGAGGGACTCCTACAATGAGCAGTTCTTC.

V usage is TRBV2 and J usage is TRBJ1-1; unclear D gene. Germline values: CDR1 SNHLY, CDR2 FYNNEI. The CDR3 sequence is 12 residues long. The V end lost 10 bases, the J end lost 4 bases, and 13 bases lay between the germline ends. DNA of the CDR3: TGTGCCACCTCGGCCGAGGGCACTGAAGCTTTCTTT. Translation gives CATSAEGTEAFF.

This chain joins TRBV10-3 and TRBJ2-1, with unresolved D. Trimming took off 1 base at V and 7 bases at J, with 11 bases between the two ends. This CDR3 is 14 amino acids long. Germline V lookup: CDR1 ENHRY, CDR2 SYGVKD. The CDR3 spells CAISELVGANEQFF. The CDR3 DNA sequence: TGTGCCATCAGTGAGTTGGTAGGTGCTAATGAGCAGTTCTTC.

The rearrangement links TRBV12-3 or TRBV12-4 to TRBJ2-5, with TRBD2 identical over 15 bases. Trimming at V came to 6 bases and at J to 5 bases, leaving 7 bases not matched to a gene. The length of the CDR3 is 16 residues. The CDR3 coding sequence is TGTGCCAGCAGACCGGGACTAGCGGGAGGAGGGGAGACCCAGTACTTC. It encodes CASRPGLAGGGETQYF.

The chain couples TRBV10-2 to TRBJ1-1, with 7 bases matching TRBD1. V was pared by 6 bases and J by 0 bases, with 4 bases of the junction left unmatched. Germline V lookup: CDR1 WSHSY, CDR2 SAAADI. The CDR3 is made up of 14 amino acids. CDR3 nucleotides: TGCGCCAGCAGGGAGACAGGGATGAACACTGAAGCTTTCTTT. It encodes CASRETGMNTEAFF.

This clonotype came up a few times. The chain employs TRBV10-3 and TRBJ1-4; no definite D call. The V and J ends lost 0 bases and 8 bases respectively, with 7 bases between them. The germline gives CDR1 ENHRY, CDR2 SYGVKD. The CDR3 totals 13 residues. This chain's CDR3 is CAISESLREKLFF. CDR3 in DNA: TGTGCCATCAGTGAGTCCCTGCGGGAAAAACTGTTTTTT.

The chain uses TRBV5-1 and TRBJ2-2; 8 nucleotides match TRBD1. This CDR3 has 15 residues. Germline CDR1 reads SGHRS; CDR2 reads YFSETQ. The ends lost 3 bases at V and 5 bases at J; junction bases unmatched: 6. The CDR3 region has the DNA TGCGCCAGCAGCTGGGCGACAGGGGCGACCGGGGAGCTGTTTTTT. It translates to CASSWATGATGELFF.

This clonotype has just a few counts. This sequence joins TRBV28 and TRBJ2-2; the D is unclear. V was trimmed by 3 bases and J by 0 bases, leaving 8 bases between them. The CDR3 has 15 residues. CDR1 and CDR2 (germline): MDHEN, SYDVKM. The CDR3: CASSLVDSNTGELFF. The CDR3 DNA is TGTGCCAGCAGTTTGGTTGACTCGAACACCGGGGAGCTGTTTTTT.

The V call is TRBV7-3, the J call TRBJ2-2; tentatively, D is TRBD1 (5 bases). The CDR3 runs to 18 residues. Germline V gives CDR1 SGHTA, CDR2 FQGTGA. Trimming stripped 2 bases from V and 6 bases from J, with 22 bases between. The CDR3: CASSLFTGFGSLAGELFF. The CDR3 bases are TGTGCCAGCAGCTTATTTACAGGTTTCGGTTCTCTTGCCGGGGAGCTGTTTTTT.

The chain links TRBV6-5 to TRBJ2-5; TRBD2 matches 14 bases. CDR3 size: 16 residues. Germline V gene sequence: CDR1 MNHEY, CDR2 SVGAGI. Trimming at V came to 2 bases and at J to 4 bases, leaving 3 bases not matched to a gene. The CDR3 DNA is TGTGCCAGCAGTTACCAGACTAGCGGGGGGGGAGAGACCCAGTACTTC. It yields the protein CASSYQTSGGGETQYF.

The V call is TRBV7-3, the J call TRBJ2-1; weak D call: TRBD2 (6 bases). Trimming took off 1 base at V and 6 bases at J, with 16 bases between the two ends. This CDR3 spans 16 amino acids. Looked up from germline, CDR1 is SGHTA and CDR2 is FQGTGA. The CDR3 sequence is CASSLIGTAGFNEQFF. CDR3 coding DNA: TGTGCCAGCAGCTTAATAGGTACAGCGGGCTTCAATGAGCAGTTCTTC.

In this sample, this clonotype turned up a few times. The chain uses TRBV6-2 or TRBV6-3 and TRBJ2-2, with TRBD2 identical over 7 bases. Germline assignment: CDR1 MNHEY and CDR2 SVGEGT. The CDR3 spans 16 residues. Losses at the gene ends were 0 bases for V and 1 base for J; bases not matched to a gene: 2. The CDR3 region has the DNA TGTGCCAGCAGTTACTCGAAGCGGGGGAACACCGGGGAGCTGTTTTTT. It codes for CASSYSKRGNTGELFF.

This clonotype has a count of ten or more. The genes are TRBV5-1 and TRBJ2-2; D remains ambiguous. Germline V CDR1 and CDR2: SGHRS, YFSETQ. The CDR3 sequence is 14 residues long. V was cut by 0 bases and J by 1 base, with 4 bases left in between. CDR3 nucleotides: TGCGCCAGCAGCTTGGTCCAGAACACCGGGGAGCTGTTTTTT. As protein: CASSLVQNTGELFF.

The V gene is TRBV28, the J gene TRBJ2-4; 7 bases fit TRBD2. Germline V CDR1 and CDR2: MDHEN, SYDVKM. V shed 7 bases and J 5 bases; nucleotides not matched to a gene: 11. The length of the CDR3 is 15 residues. CDR3 amino acids: CASIPSLGGENIQYF. In DNA, the CDR3 is TGTGCCAGCATCCCTTCATTGGGGGGGGAAAACATTCAGTACTTC.

In this sample, this clonotype turned up a few times. The chain couples TRBV27 to TRBJ1-2; TRBD1 agrees at 11 bases. CDR1 and CDR2 from the germline V gene are MNHEY and SMNVEV (reference sequence). The V segment lost 5 bases and the J segment 8 bases; nucleotides outside the gene matches: 19. CDR3 length: 18 residues. The CDR3 here is CASSLRSGTGGTPRGYTF. CDR3 bases: TGTGCCAGCAGTCTCAGATCCGGGACAGGGGGAACCCCTCGGGGCTACACCTTC.

This clonotype was seen a handful of times. V usage is TRBV18 and J usage is TRBJ2-1, with D hard to call. Germline-derived CDR1 and CDR2 are KGHSH and LQKENI. The V gene lost 3 bases and the J gene lost 8 bases, with 20 bases spanning the gap. This CDR3 is built from 16 residues. CDR3 sequence: CASSPNGPILADEQFF. The CDR3 nucleotides are TGTGCCAGCTCACCTAACGGACCTATCTTAGCCGATGAGCAGTTCTTC.

The chain couples TRBV7-2 to TRBJ2-1, with D possibly called TRBD1 or TRBD2 (6 bases each). Germline V CDR1 and CDR2: SGHTA, FQGNSA. The V end lost 5 bases, the J end lost 7 bases, and 18 bases lay between the germline ends. This CDR3 is 15 amino acids long. The CDR3 loop is CASSPRGTSPNEQFF. The CDR3 DNA follows: TGTGCCAGCAGCCCACGGGGGACATCCCCTAATGAGCAGTTCTTC.

The CDR3 loop is CASSLNGDSYEQYF. The DNA for the CDR3 is TGCGCCAGCAGCTTGAATGGGGACTCCTACGAGCAGTACTTC. The chain recombines TRBV5-1 with TRBJ2-7; D not certain. Germline V gives CDR1 SGHRS, CDR2 YFSETQ. Between the trimmed V and J ends, which lost 1 base and 0 bases, there was a span of 8 bases. The CDR3 has 14 residues.

The J gene is TRBJ2-3, the V gene TRBV5-1, with 11 bases matching TRBD2. With V trimmed by 4 bases and J by 2 bases, 6 bases remained unmatched. Germline CDR1 reads SGHRS; CDR2 reads YFSETQ. CDR3 size: 16 residues. The CDR3 sequence: CASSPVAGGNTDTQYF. The CDR3 DNA reads as TGCGCCAGCAGCCCGGTAGCGGGAGGGAACACAGATACGCAGTATTTT.

The chain recombines TRBV10-3 with TRBJ2-1; 8 bases agree with TRBD1. CDR1 ENHRY and CDR2 SYGVKD come from the germline V gene. The CDR3 runs 16 residues. Germline trimming cut 6 bases from V and 8 bases from J; bases unmatched to any gene: 15. The DNA for the CDR3 is TGTGCCATCAGCCCAAACCTCGGGACAGGTAAAGATGAGCAGTTCTTC. Its protein is CAISPNLGTGKDEQFF.